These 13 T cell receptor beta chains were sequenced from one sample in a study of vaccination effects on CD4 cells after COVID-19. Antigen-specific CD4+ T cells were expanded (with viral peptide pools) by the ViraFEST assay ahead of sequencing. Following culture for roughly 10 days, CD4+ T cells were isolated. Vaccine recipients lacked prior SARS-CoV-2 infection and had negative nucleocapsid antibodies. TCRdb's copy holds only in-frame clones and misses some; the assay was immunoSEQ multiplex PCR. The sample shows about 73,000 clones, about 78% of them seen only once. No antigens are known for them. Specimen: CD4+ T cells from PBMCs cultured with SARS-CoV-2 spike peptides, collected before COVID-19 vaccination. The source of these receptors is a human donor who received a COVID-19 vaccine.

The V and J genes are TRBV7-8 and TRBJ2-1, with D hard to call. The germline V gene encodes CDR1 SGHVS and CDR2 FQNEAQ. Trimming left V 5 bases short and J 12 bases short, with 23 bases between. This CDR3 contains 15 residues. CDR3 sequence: CASSPPAARPMTQFF. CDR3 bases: TGTGCCAGCAGCCCTCCGGCGGCTAGGCCAATGACGCAGTTCTTC. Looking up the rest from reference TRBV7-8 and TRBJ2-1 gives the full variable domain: GAGVSQSPRYKVAKRGQDVALRCDPISGHVSLFWYQQALGQGPEFLTYFQNEAQLDKSGLPSDRFFAERPEGSVSTLKIQRTQQEDSAVYLCASSPPAARPMTQFFGPGTRLTVL.

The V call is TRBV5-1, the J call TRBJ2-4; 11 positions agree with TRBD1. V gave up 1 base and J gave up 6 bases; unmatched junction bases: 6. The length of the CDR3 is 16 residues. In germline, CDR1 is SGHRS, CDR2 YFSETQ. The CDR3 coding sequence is TGCGCCAGCAGCTTGTCCGGGACAGGGGGTTTAAACATTCAGTACTTC. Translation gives CASSLSGTGGLNIQYF.

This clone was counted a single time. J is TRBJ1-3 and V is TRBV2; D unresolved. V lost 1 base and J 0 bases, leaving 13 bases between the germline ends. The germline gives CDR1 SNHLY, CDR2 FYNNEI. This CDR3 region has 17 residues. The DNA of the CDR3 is TGTGCCAGCAGTGAAGGCGGGTCCTCTTACTCTGGAAACACCATATATTTT. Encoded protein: CASSEGGSSYSGNTIYF.

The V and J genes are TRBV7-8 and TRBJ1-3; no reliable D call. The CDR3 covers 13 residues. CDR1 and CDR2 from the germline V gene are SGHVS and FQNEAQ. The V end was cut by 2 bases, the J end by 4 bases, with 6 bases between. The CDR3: CASSLIHGNTIYF. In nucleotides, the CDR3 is TGTGCCAGCAGCTTAATTCACGGAAACACCATATATTTT.

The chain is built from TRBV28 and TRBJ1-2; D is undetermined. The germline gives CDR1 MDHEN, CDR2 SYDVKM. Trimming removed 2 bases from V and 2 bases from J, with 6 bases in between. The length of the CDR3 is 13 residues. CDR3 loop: CASSLRQNYGYTF. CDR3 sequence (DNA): TGTGCCAGCAGTTTACGGCAGAACTATGGCTACACCTTC.

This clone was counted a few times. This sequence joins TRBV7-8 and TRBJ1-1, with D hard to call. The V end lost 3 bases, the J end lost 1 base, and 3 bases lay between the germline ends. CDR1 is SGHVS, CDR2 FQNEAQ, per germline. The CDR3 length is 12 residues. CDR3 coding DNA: TGTGCCAGCAGCTTTTCGAACACTGAAGCTTTCTTT. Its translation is CASSFSNTEAFF.

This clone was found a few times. The CDR3 DNA reads as TGTGCCAGCAGCTTAGAAGCAGGGGTCCGGGCTTTCTTT. This translates into CASSLEAGVRAFF. The chain joins TRBV7-9 to TRBJ1-1; perhaps TRBD1 as D (6 bases). The length of the CDR3 is 13 residues. With 1 base removed from V and 11 bases from J, the gap between germline ends came to 14 bases. Germline V gene sequence: CDR1 SEHNR, CDR2 FQNEAQ (reference sequence).

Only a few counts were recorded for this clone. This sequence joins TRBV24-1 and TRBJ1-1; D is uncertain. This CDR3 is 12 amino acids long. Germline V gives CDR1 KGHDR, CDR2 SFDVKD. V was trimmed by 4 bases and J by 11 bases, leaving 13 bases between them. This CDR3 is CATSDPLGAAFF. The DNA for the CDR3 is TGTGCCACCAGTGACCCCTTAGGTGCGGCTTTCTTT.

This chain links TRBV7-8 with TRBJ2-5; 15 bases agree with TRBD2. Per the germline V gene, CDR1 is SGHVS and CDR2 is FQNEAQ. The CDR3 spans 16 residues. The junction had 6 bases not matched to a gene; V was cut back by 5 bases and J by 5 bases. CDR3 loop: CASSLGLAGGRETQYF. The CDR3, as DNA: TGTGCCAGCAGCCTGGGACTAGCGGGGGGTAGGGAGACCCAGTACTTC. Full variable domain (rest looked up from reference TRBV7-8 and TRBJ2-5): GAGVSQSPRYKVAKRGQDVALRCDPISGHVSLFWYQQALGQGPEFLTYFQNEAQLDKSGLPSDRFFAERPEGSVSTLKIQRTQQEDSAVYLCASSLGLAGGRETQYFGPGTRLLVL.

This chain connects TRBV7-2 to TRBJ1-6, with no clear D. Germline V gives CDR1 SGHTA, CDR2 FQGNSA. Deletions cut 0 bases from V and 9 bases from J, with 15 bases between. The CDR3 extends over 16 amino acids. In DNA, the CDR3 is TGTGCCAGCAGCTTAGCTTCGGTGGGTTTGGGTTCACCCCTCCACTTT. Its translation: CASSLASVGLGSPLHF.

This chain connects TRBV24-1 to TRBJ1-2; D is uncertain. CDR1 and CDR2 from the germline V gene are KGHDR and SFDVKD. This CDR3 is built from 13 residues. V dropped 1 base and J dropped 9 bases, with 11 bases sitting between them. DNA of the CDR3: TGTGCCACCAGTGATTTAAAGGGATGGCGCTACACCTTC. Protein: CATSDLKGWRYTF.

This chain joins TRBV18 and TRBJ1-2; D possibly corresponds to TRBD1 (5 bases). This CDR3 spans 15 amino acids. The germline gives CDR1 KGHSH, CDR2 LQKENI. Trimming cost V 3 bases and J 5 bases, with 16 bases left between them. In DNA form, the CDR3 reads TGTGCCAGCTCACCCCTTAGCAGGGACCCGTATGGCTACACCTTC. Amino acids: CASSPLSRDPYGYTF.

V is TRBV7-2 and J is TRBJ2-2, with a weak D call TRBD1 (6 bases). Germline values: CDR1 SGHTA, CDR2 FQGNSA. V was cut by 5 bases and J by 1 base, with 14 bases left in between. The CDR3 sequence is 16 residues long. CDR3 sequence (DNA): TGTGCCAGCAGCCTACAGGGCCTTGGGAACACCGGGGAGCTGTTTTTT. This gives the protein CASSLQGLGNTGELFF.